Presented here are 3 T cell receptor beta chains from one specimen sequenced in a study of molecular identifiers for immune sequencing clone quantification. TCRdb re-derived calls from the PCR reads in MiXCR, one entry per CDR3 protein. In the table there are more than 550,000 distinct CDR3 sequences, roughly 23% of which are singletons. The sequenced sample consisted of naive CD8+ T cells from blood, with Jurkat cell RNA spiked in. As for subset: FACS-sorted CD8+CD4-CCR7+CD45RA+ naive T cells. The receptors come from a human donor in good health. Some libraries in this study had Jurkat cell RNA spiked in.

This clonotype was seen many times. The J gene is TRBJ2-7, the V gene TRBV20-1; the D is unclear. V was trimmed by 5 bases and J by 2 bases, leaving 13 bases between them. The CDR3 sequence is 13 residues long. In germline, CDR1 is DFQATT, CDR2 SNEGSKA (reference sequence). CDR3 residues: CSARSGYAYEQYF. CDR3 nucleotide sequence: TGCAGTGCTCGCTCAGGTTATGCCTACGAGCAGTACTTC.

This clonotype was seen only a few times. DNA of the CDR3: TGTGCCAGCAGTTTAGTCGGATGGTCCTACGAGCAGTACTTC. Translating gives CASSLVGWSYEQYF. The V gene is TRBV12-3 or TRBV12-4, the J gene TRBJ2-7, with D uncertain. The CDR3 loop spans 14 amino acids. V was cut by 1 base and J by 1 base, with 8 bases left in between.

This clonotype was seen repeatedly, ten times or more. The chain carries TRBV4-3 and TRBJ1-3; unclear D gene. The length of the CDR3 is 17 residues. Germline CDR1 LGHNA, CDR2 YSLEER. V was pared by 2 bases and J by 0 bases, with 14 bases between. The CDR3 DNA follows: TGCGCCAGCAGCCAAAATCCAACGGGCTACTCTGGAAACACCATATATTTT. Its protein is CASSQNPTGYSGNTIYF.